The 2 T cell receptor beta chains below were found in one sample sequenced in a study of naive and memory T cell subsets. For blood and skin samples, reverse transcription used TCR alpha and beta constant primers. From the 5' RACE reads, TCRdb called clonotypes with MiXCR, one entry per CDR3 protein. This table holds tens of thousands of distinct CDR3 sequences, around 4.2% found once. Whole-blood samples were 2 to 3 ml of peripheral blood from healthy adult volunteers. All receptors come from a male donor in good health.

The table lists this clonotype with many counts. The CDR3 sequence is CASLFFGGSSVYEQYF. CDR3 DNA: TGTGCCAGCCTTTTCTTCGGTGGGTCTAGCGTTTACGAGCAGTACTTC. This chain connects TRBV6-2 or TRBV6-3 to TRBJ2-7, with D possibly being TRBD2 (6 bases). Germline-derived CDR1 and CDR2 are MNHEY and SVGEGT. CDR3 length equals 16 residues. Trimming pared 8 bases from V and 4 bases from J, leaving 24 bases between.

This clonotype appeared many times. The chain joins TRBV29-1 to TRBJ2-1; D may be TRBD2 (5 bases). The V end was cut by 0 bases, the J end by 4 bases, with 10 bases between. Germline CDR1 and CDR2: SQVTM and ANQGSEA. This CDR3 contains 14 residues. DNA for the CDR3: TGCAGCGTTGAAGATGAACGGGGATACAATGAGCAGTTCTTC. Protein sequence: CSVEDERGYNEQFF.